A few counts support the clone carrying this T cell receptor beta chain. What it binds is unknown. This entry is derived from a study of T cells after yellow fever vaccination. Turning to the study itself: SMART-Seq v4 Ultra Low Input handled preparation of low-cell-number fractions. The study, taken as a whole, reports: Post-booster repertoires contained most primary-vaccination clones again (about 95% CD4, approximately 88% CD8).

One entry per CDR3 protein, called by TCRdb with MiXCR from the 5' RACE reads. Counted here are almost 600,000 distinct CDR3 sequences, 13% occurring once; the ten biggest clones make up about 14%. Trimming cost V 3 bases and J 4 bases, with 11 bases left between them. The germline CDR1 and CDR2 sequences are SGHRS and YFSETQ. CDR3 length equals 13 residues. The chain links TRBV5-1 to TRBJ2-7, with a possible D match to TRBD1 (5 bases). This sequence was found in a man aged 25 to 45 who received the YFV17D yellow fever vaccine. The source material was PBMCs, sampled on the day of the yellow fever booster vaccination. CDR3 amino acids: CASSSTQGYEQYF. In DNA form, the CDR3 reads TGCGCCAGCAGCTCAACCCAGGGATACGAGCAGTACTTC.